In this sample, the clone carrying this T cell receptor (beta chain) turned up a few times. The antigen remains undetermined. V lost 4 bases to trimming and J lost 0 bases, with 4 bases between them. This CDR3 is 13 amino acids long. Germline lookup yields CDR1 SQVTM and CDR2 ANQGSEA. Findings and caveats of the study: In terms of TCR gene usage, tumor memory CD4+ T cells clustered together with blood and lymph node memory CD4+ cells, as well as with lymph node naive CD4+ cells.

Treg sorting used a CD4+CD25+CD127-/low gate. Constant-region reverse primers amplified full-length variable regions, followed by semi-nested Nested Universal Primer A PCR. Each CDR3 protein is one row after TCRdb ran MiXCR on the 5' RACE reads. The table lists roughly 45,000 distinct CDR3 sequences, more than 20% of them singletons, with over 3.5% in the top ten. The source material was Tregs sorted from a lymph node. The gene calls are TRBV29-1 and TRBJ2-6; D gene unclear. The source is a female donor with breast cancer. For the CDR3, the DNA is TGCAGCGTTGCGGACTCTGGGGCCAACGTCCTGACTTTC. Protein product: CSVADSGANVLTF.